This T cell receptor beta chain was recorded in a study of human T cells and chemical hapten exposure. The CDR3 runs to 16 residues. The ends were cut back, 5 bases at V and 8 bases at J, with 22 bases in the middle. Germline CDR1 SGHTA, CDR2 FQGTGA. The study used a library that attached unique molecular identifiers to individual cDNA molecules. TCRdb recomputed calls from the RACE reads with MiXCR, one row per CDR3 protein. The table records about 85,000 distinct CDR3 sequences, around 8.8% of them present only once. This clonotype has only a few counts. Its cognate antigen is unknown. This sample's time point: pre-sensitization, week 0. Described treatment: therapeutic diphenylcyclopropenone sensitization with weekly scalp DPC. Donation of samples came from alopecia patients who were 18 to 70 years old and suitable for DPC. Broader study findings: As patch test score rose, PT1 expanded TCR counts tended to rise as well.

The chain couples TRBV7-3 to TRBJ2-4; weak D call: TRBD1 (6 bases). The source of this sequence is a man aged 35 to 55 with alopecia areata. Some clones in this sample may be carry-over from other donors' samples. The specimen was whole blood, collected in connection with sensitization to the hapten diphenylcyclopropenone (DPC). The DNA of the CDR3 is TGTGCCAGCAGCCTAAGGGCTGGGGGCGTGGGGGACATTCAGTACTTC. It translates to CASSLRAGGVGDIQYF.